A selection of T cell receptor beta chains follows, all from one sample in a study of T cell responses to AZD1222 COVID-19 vaccine. Method: immunoSEQ multiplex PCR; TCRdb's copy keeps in-frame clones and lacks some. The table includes 120,000 to 150,000 clones, almost 95% detected once. The sample here was peripheral blood, taken 28 days after the second AZD1222 dose. All receptors come from an adult who received the AZD1222 COVID-19 vaccine. Each CDR3 is given with its conserved first and last residue. D genes are given only for firm matches. The size field is filled for only some rows; it gives once, few, many or a size class.

D	size	V	J	DNA	CDR3
TRBD1	-	TRBV6-1	TRBJ1-1	TGTGCCAGCAGTGACCTCCTACAGGGGGCTTGGACTGAAGCTTTCTTT	CASSDLLQGAWTEAFF
TRBD1	-	TRBV2	TRBJ1-5	TGTGCCAGCAACCGGGACAGGGGCAATCAGCCCCAGCATTTT	CASNRDRGNQPQHF
-	once	TRBV6-1	TRBJ2-7	TGTGCCAGCAGTGAAGCGGGCTTTCGTGTCTCAGGGGAGCAGTACTTC	CASSEAGFRVSGEQYF
-	once	TRBV11-2	TRBJ1-1	TGTGCCAGCAGCTTAGGAGACAGGGAAGCTTTCTTT	CASSLGDREAFF
TRBD1	-	TRBV5-6	TRBJ1-2	TGTGCCAGCACTCAGTGGGACAGAAGATATGGCTACACCTTC	CASTQWDRRYGYTF
-	once	TRBV10-3	TRBJ1-1	TGTGCCATCAGTGAGTCACAGGGAGGGGCTTTCTTT	CAISESQGGAFF
-	-	TRBV2	TRBJ1-5	TGTGCCAGCAGTGAGGGGGGGCCCCAGCATTTT	CASSEGGPQHF
-	-	TRBV19	TRBJ2-7	TGTGCCAGCCGCCGACAGGGCGCTAGCGGCGACTCCTACGAGCAGTACTTC	CASRRQGASGDSYEQYF
-	-	TRBV4-1	TRBJ1-5	TGCGCCAGCAGCCAGGAAGGTCGGAGCAATCAGCCCCAGCATTTT	CASSQEGRSNQPQHF
TRBD1	-	TRBV28	TRBJ1-2	TGTGCCAGCAGTTCGGGACAGCTCTATGGCTACACCTTC	CASSSGQLYGYTF